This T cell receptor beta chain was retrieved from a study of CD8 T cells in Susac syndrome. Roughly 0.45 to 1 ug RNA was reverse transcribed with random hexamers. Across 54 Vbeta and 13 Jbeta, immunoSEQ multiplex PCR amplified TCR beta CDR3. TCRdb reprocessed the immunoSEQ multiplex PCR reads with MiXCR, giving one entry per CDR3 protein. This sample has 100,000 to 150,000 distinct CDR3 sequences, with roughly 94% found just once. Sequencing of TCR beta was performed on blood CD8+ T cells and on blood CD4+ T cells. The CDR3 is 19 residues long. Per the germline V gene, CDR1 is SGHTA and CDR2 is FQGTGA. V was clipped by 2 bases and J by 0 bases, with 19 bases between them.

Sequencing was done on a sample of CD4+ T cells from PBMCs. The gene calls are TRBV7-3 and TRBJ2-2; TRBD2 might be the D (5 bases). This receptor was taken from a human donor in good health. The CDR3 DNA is TGTGCCAGCAGCTTATTCCGATTGGAGGCGTTTTCGAACACCGGGGAGCTGTTTTTT. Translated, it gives CASSLFRLEAFSNTGELFF.